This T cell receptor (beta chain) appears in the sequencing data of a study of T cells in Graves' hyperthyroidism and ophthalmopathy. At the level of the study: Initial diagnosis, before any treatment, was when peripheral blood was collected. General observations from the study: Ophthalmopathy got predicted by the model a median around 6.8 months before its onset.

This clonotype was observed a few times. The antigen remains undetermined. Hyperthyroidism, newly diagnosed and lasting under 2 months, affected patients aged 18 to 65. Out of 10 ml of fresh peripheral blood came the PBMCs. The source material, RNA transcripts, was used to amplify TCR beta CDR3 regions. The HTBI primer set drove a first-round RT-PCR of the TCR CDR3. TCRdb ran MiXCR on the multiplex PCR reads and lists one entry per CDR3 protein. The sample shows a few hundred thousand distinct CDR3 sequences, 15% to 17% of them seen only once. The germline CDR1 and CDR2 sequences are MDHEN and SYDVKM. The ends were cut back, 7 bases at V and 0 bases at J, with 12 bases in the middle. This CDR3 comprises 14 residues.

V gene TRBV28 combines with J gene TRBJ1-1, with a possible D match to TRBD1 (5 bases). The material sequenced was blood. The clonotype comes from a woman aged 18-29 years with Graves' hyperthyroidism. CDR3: CASTWGGMNTEAFF. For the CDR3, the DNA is TGTGCCAGCACCTGGGGGGGGATGAACACTGAAGCTTTCTTT.